This entry lists 7 T cell receptor beta chains sequenced from one sample in a study of blood T cells in healthy people across ages. A second PCR, run for about 7 to 11 cycles, used a sample-barcoded 5' primer plus a J-beta primer mix. A single record per CDR3 protein comes from TCRdb applying MiXCR to the 5' RACE reads. The table lists approximately 1.5 million distinct CDR3 sequences, about 35% of them singletons, with roughly 12% in the top ten. Material: blood. Receptors originate from a woman in her thirties in good health.

The V gene is TRBV5-1, the J gene TRBJ2-7, with TRBD2 matching over 9 bases. CDR1 and CDR2 from the germline V gene are SGHRS and YFSETQ. The CDR3 has 14 amino acids. The J segment lost 10 bases and the V segment lost 0 bases, leaving 8 bases of the junction unmatched. CDR3 residues: CASSLGQREASQYF. CDR3 in DNA: TGCGCCAGCAGCTTGGGCCAGCGGGAGGCCTCCCAGTACTTC.

This clonotype came up once. A junction boundary mismatches the germline segment, possibly from a read error. The V and J genes are TRBV27 and TRBJ1-1; no reliable D call. The CDR3 extends over 11 amino acids. The germline V gene encodes CDR1 MNHEY and CDR2 SMNVEV (reference sequence). CDR3 nucleotides: TGTGCCAGCATCCCTAACAGTGAAGCTTTCTTT. It codes for CASIPNSEAFF.

The V gene is TRBV9, the J gene TRBJ2-1, with no clear D. The germline V gene encodes CDR1 SGDLS and CDR2 YYNGEE. Trimming pared 3 bases from V and 0 bases from J, leaving 10 bases between. This CDR3 region has 15 residues. For the CDR3, the DNA is TGTGCCAGCAGCGACGACACGAGCTCCTACAATGAGCAGTTCTTC. Amino acid sequence: CASSDDTSSYNEQFF. Based on the CDR3 plus reference TRBV9 and TRBJ2-1, the full variable domain is DSGVTQTPKHLITATGQRVTLRCSPRSGDLSVYWYQQSLDQGLQFLIQYYNGEERAKGNILERFSAQQFPDLHSELNLSSLELGDSALYFCASSDDTSSYNEQFFGPGTRLTVL.

This chain links TRBV6-2 or TRBV6-3 with TRBJ2-4; 11 positions agree with TRBD2. J gave up 7 bases and V 5 bases, and 10 bases lay outside the gene matches. This CDR3 is 16 amino acids long. Germline lookup yields CDR1 MNHEY and CDR2 SVGEGT. The CDR3 loop is CASSAGLAAKRNIQYF. CDR3 coding DNA: TGTGCCAGCAGTGCGGGACTAGCGGCAAAGAGGAACATTCAGTACTTC.

The gene calls are TRBV12-3 or TRBV12-4 and TRBJ2-1; 8 bases line up with TRBD1. The trim removed 5 bases at V and 7 bases at J, leaving 4 bases unmatched. The CDR3 extends over 13 amino acids. In DNA, the CDR3 is TGTGCCAGCAGTCAGGGGGCGCTGAATGAGCAGTTCTTC. It is translated as CASSQGALNEQFF.

The chain combines TRBV6-1 with TRBJ2-5; D gene ambiguous. V was pared by 3 bases and J by 1 base, with 12 bases between. This CDR3 is built from 15 residues. Looked up from germline, CDR1 is MNHNS and CDR2 is SASEGT. CDR3 region: CASSDGIHVQETQYF. CDR3 in DNA: TGTGCCAGCAGTGACGGAATACATGTCCAAGAGACCCAGTACTTC.

This rearrangement joins TRBV3-1 to TRBJ2-6; D is perhaps TRBD1 (5 bases). Germline CDR1 and CDR2: LGHDT and YNNKEL (reference sequence). CDR3 length: 15 residues. Trimming pared 4 bases from V and 2 bases from J, leaving 9 bases between. This chain's CDR3 is CASSRQSPGANVLTF. In DNA, the CDR3 is TGTGCCAGCAGCCGACAGTCGCCTGGGGCCAACGTCCTGACTTTC.